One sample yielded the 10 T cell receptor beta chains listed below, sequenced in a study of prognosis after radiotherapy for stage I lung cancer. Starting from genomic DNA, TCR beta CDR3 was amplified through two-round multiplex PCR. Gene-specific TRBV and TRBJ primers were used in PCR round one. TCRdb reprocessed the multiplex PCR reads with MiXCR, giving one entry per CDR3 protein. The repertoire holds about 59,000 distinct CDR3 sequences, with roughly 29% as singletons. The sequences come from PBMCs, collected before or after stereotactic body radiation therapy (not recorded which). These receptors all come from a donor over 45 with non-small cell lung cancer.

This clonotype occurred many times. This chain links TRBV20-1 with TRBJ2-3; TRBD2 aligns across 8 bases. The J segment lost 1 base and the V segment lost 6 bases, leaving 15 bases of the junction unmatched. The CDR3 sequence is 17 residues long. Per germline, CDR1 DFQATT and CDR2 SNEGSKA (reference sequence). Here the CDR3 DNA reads TGCAGTGCCCGCACCGGGACTAGAATCGACGGCACAGATACGCAGTATTTT. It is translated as CSARTGTRIDGTDTQYF.

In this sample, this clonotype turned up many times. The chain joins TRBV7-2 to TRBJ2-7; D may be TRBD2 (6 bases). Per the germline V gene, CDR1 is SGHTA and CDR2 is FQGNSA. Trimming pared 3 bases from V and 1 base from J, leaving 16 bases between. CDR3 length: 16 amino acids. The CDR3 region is CASSLGGSGFSYEQYF. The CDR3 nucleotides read TGTGCCAGCAGCTTGGGAGGAAGCGGCTTTTCCTACGAGCAGTACTTC.

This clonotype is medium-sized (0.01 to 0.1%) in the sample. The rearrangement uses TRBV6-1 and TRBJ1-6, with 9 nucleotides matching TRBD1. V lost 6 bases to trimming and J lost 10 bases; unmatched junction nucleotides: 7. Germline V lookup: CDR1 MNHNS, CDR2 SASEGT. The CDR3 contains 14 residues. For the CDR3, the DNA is TGTGCCAGCAGGGCCGGACAGGGGAGATCACCCCTCCACTTT. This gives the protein CASRAGQGRSPLHF.

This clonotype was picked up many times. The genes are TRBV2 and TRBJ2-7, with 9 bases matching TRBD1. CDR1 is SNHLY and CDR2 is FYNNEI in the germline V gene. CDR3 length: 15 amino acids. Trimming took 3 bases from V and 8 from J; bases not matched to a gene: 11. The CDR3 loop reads CASSEPGQGASQQYF. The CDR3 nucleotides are TGTGCCAGCAGTGAGCCGGGACAGGGAGCCTCCCAGCAGTACTTC.

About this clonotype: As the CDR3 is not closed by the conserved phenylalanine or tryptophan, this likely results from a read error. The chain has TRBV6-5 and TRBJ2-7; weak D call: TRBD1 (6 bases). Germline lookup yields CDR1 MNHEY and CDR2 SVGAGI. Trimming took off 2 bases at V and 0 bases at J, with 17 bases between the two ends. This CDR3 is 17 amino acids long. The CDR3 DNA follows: TGTGCCAGCAGTTACGGGACACTATCGACGACCTCCTACGAGCAGTACTTA. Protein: CASSYGTLSTTSYEQYL.

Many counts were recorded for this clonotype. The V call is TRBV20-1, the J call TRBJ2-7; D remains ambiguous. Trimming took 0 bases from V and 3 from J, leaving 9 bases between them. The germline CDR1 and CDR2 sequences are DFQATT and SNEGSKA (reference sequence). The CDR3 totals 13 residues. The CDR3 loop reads CSAREWPFYEQYF. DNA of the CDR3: TGCAGTGCTAGAGAGTGGCCCTTCTACGAGCAGTACTTC.

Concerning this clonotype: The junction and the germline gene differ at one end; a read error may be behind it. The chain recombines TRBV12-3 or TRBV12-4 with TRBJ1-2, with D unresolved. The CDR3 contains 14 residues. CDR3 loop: CSSSFSRTSEGYTF. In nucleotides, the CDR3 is TGTTCCAGCAGTTTTTCGAGGACGTCCGAAGGCTACACCTTC.

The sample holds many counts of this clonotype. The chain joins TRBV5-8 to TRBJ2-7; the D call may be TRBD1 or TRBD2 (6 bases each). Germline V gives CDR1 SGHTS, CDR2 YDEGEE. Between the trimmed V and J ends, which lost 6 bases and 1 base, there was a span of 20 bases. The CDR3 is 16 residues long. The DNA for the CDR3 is TGTGCCAGCACCGCCGGGGGCGGCGGACCGTCCTACGAGCAGTACTTC. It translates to CASTAGGGGPSYEQYF.

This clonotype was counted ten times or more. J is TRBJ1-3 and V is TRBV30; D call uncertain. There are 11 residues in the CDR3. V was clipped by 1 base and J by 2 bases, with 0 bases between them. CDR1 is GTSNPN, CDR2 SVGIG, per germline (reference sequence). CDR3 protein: CAWSAGNTIYF. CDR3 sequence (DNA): TGTGCCTGGAGTGCTGGAAACACCATATATTTT.

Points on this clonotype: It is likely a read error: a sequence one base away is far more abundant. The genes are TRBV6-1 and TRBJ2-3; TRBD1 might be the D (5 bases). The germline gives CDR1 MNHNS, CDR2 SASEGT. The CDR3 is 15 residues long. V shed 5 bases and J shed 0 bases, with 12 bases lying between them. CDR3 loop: CASSYDSGSTDTQYF. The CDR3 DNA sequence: TGTGCCAGCAGTTACGACAGTGGGAGCACAGATACGCAGTATTTT.